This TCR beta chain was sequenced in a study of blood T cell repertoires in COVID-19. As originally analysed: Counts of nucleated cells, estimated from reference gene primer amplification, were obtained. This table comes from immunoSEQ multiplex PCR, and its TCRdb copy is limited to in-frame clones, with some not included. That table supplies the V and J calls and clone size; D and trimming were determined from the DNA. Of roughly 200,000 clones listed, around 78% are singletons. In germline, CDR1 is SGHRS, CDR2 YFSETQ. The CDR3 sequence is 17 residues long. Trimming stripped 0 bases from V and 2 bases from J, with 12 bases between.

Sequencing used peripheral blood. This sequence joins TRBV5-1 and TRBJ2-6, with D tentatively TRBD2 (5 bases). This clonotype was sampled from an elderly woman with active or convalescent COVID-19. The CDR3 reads CASSLGEGLPGANVLTF. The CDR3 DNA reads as TGCGCCAGCAGCTTGGGAGAGGGATTACCTGGGGCCAACGTCCTGACTTTC.